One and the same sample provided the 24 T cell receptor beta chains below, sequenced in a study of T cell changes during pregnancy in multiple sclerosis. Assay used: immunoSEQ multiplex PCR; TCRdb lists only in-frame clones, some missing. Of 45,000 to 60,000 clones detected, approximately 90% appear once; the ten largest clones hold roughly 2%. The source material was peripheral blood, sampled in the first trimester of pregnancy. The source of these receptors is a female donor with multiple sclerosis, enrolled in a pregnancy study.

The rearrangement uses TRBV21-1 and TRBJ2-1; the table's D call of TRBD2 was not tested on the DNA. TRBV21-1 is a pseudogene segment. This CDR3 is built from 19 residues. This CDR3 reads CASSSTSGGAKCSYNEQFF. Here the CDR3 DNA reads TGTGCCAGCAGCAGTACTAGCGGGGGGGCCAAGTGTTCCTACAATGAGCAGTTCTTC.

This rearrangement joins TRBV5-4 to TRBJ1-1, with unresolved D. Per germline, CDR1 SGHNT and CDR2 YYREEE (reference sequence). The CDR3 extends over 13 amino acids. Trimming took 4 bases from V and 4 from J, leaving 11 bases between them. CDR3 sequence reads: CASSPGSGTEAFF. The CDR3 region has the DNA TGTGCCAGCAGCCCGGGCAGCGGCACTGAAGCTTTCTTT. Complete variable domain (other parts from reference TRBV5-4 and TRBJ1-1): ETGVTQSPTHLIKTRGQQVTLRCSSQSGHNTVSWYQQALGQGPQFIFQYYREEENGRGNFPPRFSGLQFPNYSSELNVNALELDDSALYLCASSPGSGTEAFFGQGTRLTVV.

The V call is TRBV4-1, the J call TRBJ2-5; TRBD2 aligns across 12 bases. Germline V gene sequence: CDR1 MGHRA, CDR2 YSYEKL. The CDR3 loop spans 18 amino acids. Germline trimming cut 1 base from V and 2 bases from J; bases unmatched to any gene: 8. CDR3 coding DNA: TGCGCCAGCAGCCAAGGTCCTAGCGGGGGGGCCGGGCAAGAGACCCAGTACTTC. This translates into CASSQGPSGGAGQETQYF.

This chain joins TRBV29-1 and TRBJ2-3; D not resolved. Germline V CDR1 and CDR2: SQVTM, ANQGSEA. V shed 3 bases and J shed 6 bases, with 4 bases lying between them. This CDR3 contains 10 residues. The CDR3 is CSVDGDTQYF. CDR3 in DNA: TGCAGCGTTGACGGGGATACGCAGTATTTT.

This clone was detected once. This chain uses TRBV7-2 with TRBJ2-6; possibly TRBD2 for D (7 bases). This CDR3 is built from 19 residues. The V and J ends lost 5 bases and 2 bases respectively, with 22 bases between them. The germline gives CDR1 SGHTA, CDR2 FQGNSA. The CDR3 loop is CASSPVVGGGAPGANVLTF. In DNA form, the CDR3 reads TGTGCCAGCAGCCCCGTGGTGGGAGGGGGGGCCCCTGGGGCCAACGTCCTGACTTTC. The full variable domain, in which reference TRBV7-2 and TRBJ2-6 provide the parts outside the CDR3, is GAGVSQSPSNKVTEKGKDVELRCDPISGHTALYWYRQSLGQGLEFLIYFQGNSAPDKSGLPSDRFSAERTGGSVSTLTIQRTQQEDSAVYLCASSPVVGGGAPGANVLTFGAGSRLTVL.

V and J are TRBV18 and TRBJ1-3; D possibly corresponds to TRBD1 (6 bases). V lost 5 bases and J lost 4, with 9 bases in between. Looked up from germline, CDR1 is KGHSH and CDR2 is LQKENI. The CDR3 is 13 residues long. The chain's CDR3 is CASSADRGNTIYF. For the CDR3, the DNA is TGTGCCAGCTCAGCGGACAGAGGAAACACCATATATTTT.

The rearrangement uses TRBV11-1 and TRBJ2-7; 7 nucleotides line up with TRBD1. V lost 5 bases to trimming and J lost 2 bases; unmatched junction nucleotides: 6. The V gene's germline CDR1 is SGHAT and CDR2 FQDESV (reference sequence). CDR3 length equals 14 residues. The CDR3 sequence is CASSGRDSPYEQYF. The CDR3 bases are TGTGCCAGCAGCGGACGGGACAGTCCCTACGAGCAGTACTTC.

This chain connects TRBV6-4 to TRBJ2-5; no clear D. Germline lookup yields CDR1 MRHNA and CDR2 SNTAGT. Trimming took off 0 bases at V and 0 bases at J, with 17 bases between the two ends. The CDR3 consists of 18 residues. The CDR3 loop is CASSDSNDGGIHQETQYF. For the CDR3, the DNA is TGTGCCAGCAGTGACTCGAACGATGGCGGAATTCACCAAGAGACCCAGTACTTC.

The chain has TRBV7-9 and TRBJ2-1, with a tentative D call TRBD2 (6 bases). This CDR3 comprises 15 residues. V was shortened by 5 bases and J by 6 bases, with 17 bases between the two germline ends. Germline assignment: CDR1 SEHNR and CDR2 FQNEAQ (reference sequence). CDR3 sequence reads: CASSRGLGYRNEQFF. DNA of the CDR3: TGTGCCAGCAGCAGGGGACTTGGATACCGCAATGAGCAGTTCTTC.

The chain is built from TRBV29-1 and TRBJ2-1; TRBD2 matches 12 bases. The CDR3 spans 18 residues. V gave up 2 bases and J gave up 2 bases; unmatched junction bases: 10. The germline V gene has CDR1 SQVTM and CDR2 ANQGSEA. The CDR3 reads CSVEKTRTSGIPYNEQFF. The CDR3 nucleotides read TGCAGCGTTGAAAAAACCAGGACTAGCGGGATCCCCTACAATGAGCAGTTCTTC.

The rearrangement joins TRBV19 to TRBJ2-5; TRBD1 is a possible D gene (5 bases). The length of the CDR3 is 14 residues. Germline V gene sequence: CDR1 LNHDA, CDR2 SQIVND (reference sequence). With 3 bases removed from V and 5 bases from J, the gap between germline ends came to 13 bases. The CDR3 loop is CASSIDTWGETQYF. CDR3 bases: TGTGCCAGTAGTATTGACACGTGGGGCGAGACCCAGTACTTC.

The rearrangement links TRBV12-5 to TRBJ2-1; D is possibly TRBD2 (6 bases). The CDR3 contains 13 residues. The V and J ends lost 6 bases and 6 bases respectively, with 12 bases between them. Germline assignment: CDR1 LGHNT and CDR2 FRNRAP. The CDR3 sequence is CASGSAGINEQFF. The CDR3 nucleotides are TGTGCTAGTGGCAGTGCGGGAATCAATGAGCAGTTCTTC.

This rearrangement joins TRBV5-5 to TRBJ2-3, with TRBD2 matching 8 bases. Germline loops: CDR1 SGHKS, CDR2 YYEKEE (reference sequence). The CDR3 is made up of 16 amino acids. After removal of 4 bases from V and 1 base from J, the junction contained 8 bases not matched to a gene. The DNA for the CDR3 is TGTGCCAGCAGCGGCACGTGGCGGGGGGGCACAGATACGCAGTATTTT. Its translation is CASSGTWRGGTDTQYF.

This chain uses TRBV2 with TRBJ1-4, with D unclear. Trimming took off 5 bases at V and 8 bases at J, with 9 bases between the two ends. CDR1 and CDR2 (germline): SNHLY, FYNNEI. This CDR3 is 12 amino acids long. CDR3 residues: CASSSSGEKLFF. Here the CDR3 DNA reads TGTGCCAGCAGTTCCTCCGGGGAAAAACTGTTTTTT.

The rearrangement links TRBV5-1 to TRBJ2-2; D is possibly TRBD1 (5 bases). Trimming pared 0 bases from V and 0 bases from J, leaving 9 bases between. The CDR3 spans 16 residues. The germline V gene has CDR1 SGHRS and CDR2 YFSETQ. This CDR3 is CASSLGQLANTGELFF. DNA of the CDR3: TGCGCCAGCAGCTTGGGACAGCTTGCGAACACCGGGGAGCTGTTTTTT.

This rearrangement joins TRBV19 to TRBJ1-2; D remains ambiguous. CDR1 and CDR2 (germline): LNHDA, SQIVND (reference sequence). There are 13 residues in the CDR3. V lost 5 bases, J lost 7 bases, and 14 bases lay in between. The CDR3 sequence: CASSEGIDLGYTF. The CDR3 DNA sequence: TGTGCCAGTAGTGAGGGAATCGATCTTGGCTACACCTTC.

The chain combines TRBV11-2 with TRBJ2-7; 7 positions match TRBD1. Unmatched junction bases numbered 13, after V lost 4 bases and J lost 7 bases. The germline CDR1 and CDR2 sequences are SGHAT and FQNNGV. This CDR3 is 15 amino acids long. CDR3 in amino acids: CASSSEGTAYVEQYF. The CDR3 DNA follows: TGTGCCAGCAGCTCTGAGGGGACAGCCTACGTTGAGCAGTACTTC.

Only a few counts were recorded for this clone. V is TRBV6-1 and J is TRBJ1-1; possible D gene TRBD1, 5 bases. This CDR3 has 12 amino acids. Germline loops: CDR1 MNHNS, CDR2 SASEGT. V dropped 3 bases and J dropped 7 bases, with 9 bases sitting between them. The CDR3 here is CASSDRVIEAFF. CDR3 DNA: TGTGCCAGCAGTGACAGGGTCATTGAAGCTTTCTTT.

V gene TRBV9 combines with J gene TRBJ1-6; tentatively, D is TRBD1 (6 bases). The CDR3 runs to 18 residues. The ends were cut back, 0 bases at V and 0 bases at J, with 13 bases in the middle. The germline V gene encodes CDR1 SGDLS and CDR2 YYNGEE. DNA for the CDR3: TGTGCCAGCAGCGTAGCTGCGGACAGCAGCTCCTATAATTCACCCCTCCACTTT. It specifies CASSVAADSSSYNSPLHF.

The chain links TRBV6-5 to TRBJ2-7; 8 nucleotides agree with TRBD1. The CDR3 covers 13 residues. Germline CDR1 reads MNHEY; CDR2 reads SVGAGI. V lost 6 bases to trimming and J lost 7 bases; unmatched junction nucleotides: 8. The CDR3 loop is CASSLMDRVEQYF. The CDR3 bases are TGTGCCAGCAGCCTGATGGACAGGGTGGAGCAGTACTTC.

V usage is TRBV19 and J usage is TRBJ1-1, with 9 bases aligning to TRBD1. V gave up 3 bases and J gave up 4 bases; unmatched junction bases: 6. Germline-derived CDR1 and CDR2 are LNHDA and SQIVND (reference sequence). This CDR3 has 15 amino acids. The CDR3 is CASSIGQGLGTEAFF. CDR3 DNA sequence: TGTGCCAGTAGTATCGGACAGGGGTTGGGCACTGAAGCTTTCTTT.

CDR3 sequence (DNA): TGTGCCAGCAGTGAATGGGGCAGGACGGTCTATGGCTACACCTTC. This codes for CASSEWGRTVYGYTF. The chain uses TRBV2 and TRBJ1-2; TRBD1 is a possible D gene (5 bases). CDR3 size: 15 residues. CDR1 and CDR2 from the germline V gene are SNHLY and FYNNEI. Trimming stripped 2 bases from V and 4 bases from J, with 14 bases between.

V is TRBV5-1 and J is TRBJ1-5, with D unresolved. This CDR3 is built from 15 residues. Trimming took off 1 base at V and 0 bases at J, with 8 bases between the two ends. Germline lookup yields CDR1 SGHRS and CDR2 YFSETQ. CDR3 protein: CASSLLGNSNQPQHF. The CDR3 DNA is TGCGCCAGCAGCTTGCTCGGGAATAGCAATCAGCCCCAGCATTTT.

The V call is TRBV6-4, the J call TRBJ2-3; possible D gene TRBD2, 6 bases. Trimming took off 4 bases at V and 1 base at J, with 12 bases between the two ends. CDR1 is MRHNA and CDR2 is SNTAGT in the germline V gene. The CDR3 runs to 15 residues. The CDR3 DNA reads TGTGCCAGCAGTGTTGGTGGAGGGGGCACAGATACGCAGTATTTT. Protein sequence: CASSVGGGGTDTQYF.